This is a list of T cell receptor beta chains from one sample in a study of vaccination and CD4 T cells after COVID-19. Their recognized antigens are unknown. TCRdb redid the calling of the PCR reads with MiXCR, one entry per CDR3 protein. The sample includes over 14,000 distinct CDR3 sequences, nearly 75% of them seen just once. The source material was CD4+ T cells from blood, cultured in vitro. The receptors were gathered from a human donor who had recovered from COVID-19. Each CDR3 is given with its conserved first and last residue. A D gene is named only where the DNA matches it firmly. Only part of the rows carry a size: once, few, many, or a class if the clone is expanded.

TRBV28,12,TRBJ1-2,few,.,TGTGCCAGCAGTGGTTATGACTATGGCTACACCTTC,CASSGYDYGYTF
TRBV6-1,14,TRBJ1-3,.,.,TGTGCCAGCAGGGGCCCAGGCGCTGGAAACACCATATATTTT,CASRGPGAGNTIYF
TRBV7-7,13,TRBJ2-5,.,TRBD2,TGTGCCAGCAGCTTTGGGGGGGGAGAGACCCAGTACTTC,CASSFGGGETQYF
TRBV2,15,TRBJ2-7,.,TRBD2,TGTGCCAGCAGTGTAGGTACTAGCGGGACATACGAGCAGTACTTC,CASSVGTSGTYEQYF
TRBV20-1,13,TRBJ1-2,.,.,TGCAGTGCGCGGAAGCCAGGGTATCAGAGCTACACCTTC,CSARKPGYQSYTF
TRBV6-1,11,TRBJ1-2,.,TRBD1,TGTGCCAGCAGCCAAGACAGGGTGTACACCTTC,CASSQDRVYTF
TRBV6-1,13,TRBJ2-2,few,.,TGTGCCAGCAGTGAAAAGGGGACCGGGGAGCTGTTTTTT,CASSEKGTGELFF
TRBV7-2,14,TRBJ2-3,.,.,TGTGCCAGCAGCTTAAGGGTAGCCCCAGATACGCAGTATTTT,CASSLRVAPDTQYF
TRBV11-2,13,TRBJ2-7,.,.,TGTGCCAGCGGGCGACTCCGCTCCTACGAGCAGTACTTC,CASGRLRSYEQYF
TRBV6-1,15,TRBJ1-5,few,TRBD1,TGTGCCAGCAGAGTCGACAGGGGGAGCAATCAGCCCCAGCATTTT,CASRVDRGSNQPQHF
TRBV18,14,TRBJ1-2,.,.,TGTGCCAGCTCACCAACCGGACAGTACTATGGCTACACCTTC,CASSPTGQYYGYTF
TRBV2,14,TRBJ2-7,.,.,TGTGCCACAAAGCGGGACACAGACTCCTACGAGCAGTACTTC,CATKRDTDSYEQYF
TRBV12-3/TRBV12-4,14,TRBJ2-5,few,TRBD1,TGTGCCAGCAGTTTACGGACAGGTGGAGAGACCCAGTACTTC,CASSLRTGGETQYF
TRBV27,15,TRBJ2-5,.,TRBD2,TGTGCCAGCAGTTTAAACGGGGGGGCCTGGGAGACCCAGTACTTC,CASSLNGGAWETQYF
TRBV18,15,TRBJ1-5,.,.,TGTGCCAGCTCAGTCGGGACGGGCCTCAATCAGCCCCAGCATTTT,CASSVGTGLNQPQHF
TRBV24-1,16,TRBJ2-3,.,TRBD2,TGTGCCGGCCATCCACCTGCGGGGGTTGCGACAGATACGCAGTATTTT,CAGHPPAGVATDTQYF
TRBV7-2,15,TRBJ1-6,.,.,TGTGCCAGCAGACCTCAGGTTCACTATAATTCACCCCTCCACTTT,CASRPQVHYNSPLHF
TRBV20-1,16,TRBJ1-5,few,TRBD1,TGCAGTGCTAGACGTACAGGGACAGGGGGCAATCAGCCCCAGCATTTT,CSARRTGTGGNQPQHF
TRBV7-9,14,TRBJ1-2,once,TRBD1,TGTGCCAGCACCGCTACCGGACAGGGTAGTGGCTACACCTTC,CASTATGQGSGYTF
TRBV10-3,19,TRBJ1-1,.,.,TGTGCCATCAGTGAGCCCTATATGACCCTCAAACAGCTGAACACTGAAGCTTTCTTT,CAISEPYMTLKQLNTEAFF
TRBV4-2,14,TRBJ1-2,.,.,TGTGCCAGCAGCCAAGATAGGGAGAACTATGGCTACACCTTC,CASSQDRENYGYTF
TRBV19,15,TRBJ2-3,.,TRBD2,TGTGCCAGTAGTCGCGGGACTAGCGGTCGGTTATCGCAGTATTTT,CASSRGTSGRLSQYF
TRBV28,14,TRBJ2-3,.,TRBD2,TGTGCCAGCAGTCCAGCGGGAGTACCAGATACGCAGTATTTT,CASSPAGVPDTQYF
TRBV4-3,15,TRBJ1-4,once,TRBD1,TGCGCCAGCAGCCGGTTACAGGGGCCTAATGAAAAACTGTTTTTT,CASSRLQGPNEKLFF
TRBV7-9,11,TRBJ1-1,.,.,TGTGCCAGCCACCTGGGGACTGAAGCTTTCTTT,CASHLGTEAFF
TRBV5-4,13,TRBJ1-2,.,.,TGTGCCAGCAGACTTGGGGGGGACTATGGCTACACCTTC,CASRLGGDYGYTF
TRBV20-1,12,TRBJ1-2,.,TRBD1,TGCAGTGCTACCAGGGGGGGGTATGGCTACACCTTC,CSATRGGYGYTF